This TCR beta chain was recorded in a study of T cells after yellow fever vaccination. Study conclusions and caveats: Only a small proportion of the clonotypes turned up in both the CD4 and the CD8 compartments, likely arising from convergent recombination. FACS-sorted repertoires could harbor abundant contaminating bulk-population clonotypes. A large majority of primary-vaccination clones showed up again after the booster (about 97% CD4, about 90% CD8).

This clonotype was found many times. The antigen is undetermined. The study made its TCR cDNA through 5'RACE template switching. That step introduced a universal primer site along with UMIs. TCRdb re-derived calls from the 5' RACE reads in MiXCR, one entry per CDR3 protein. The profile shows 90,000 to 130,000 distinct CDR3 sequences, 8.4% of them singletons. This CDR3 is 14 amino acids long. From germline, CDR1 is LGHDT and CDR2 YNNKEL (reference sequence). Trimming removed 6 bases from V and 2 bases from J; junction bases left unmatched: 1. The genes are TRBV3-1 and TRBJ2-7, with 13 bases lining up with TRBD2. Sample: CD8+ T cells sorted from PBMCs, taken 45 days after the yellow fever booster vaccination. This TCR came from a man younger than 45 who received the YFV17D yellow fever vaccine. CDR3 DNA sequence: TGTGCCAGCAGACTAGCGGGAGGGCCCTACGAGCAGTACTTC. Translation: CASRLAGGPYEQYF.